A selection of T cell receptor beta chains follows, all from one sample in a study of blood T cell repertoires in COVID-19. Assay: immunoSEQ multiplex PCR; the TCRdb copy retains only in-frame clones and omits some. The data contain about 48,000 clones, 70% to 90% of them singletons. Source material: peripheral blood. The receptors here all came from a human donor in a cohort sampled during active COVID-19. The donor label of this sample is uncertain. CDR3s leave out the opening cysteine and the closing phenylalanine or tryptophan. Fields, in order: CDR3 protein, V gene.

CDR3: ASSPLTGFRAPLH; V: TRBV5-6
CDR3: ASSENTYEQY; V: TRBV19
CDR3: ASSPRTERGYT; V: TRBV4-1
CDR3: ACRRGSSYNEQF; V: TRBV7-9
CDR3: ASSVDRETEAF; V: TRBV5-1
CDR3: ASSYSSWQGAGEQY; V: TRBV6-5
CDR3: ASSPTSSGGNNEQF; V: TRBV3-1/TRBV3-2
CDR3: ASTETSGEAGTQY; V: TRBV5-1
CDR3: ASRGAGAGDTEAF; V: TRBV6-5
CDR3: ASSLRDSDYGYT; V: TRBV11-2
CDR3: ASSLVEGGSNEQF; V: TRBV5-1
CDR3: ASSRAGTGANNEQF; V: TRBV11-1
CDR3: ASSTTSGQETQY; V: TRBV11-3
CDR3: ASSLPGQGGGSYT; V: TRBV7-9
CDR3: ASTLGPGDTEAF; V: TRBV6-5
CDR3: ASSLVPPGTGGQTDTQY; V: TRBV5-4
CDR3: SAEQGVGTDTQY; V: TRBV29-1
CDR3: ASSMGQGGLGGY; V: TRBV2
CDR3: ASSLQASNTGELF; V: TRBV5-1
CDR3: ASSPPIPGGPDTQY; V: TRBV28
CDR3: ASRRTGGDTQY; V: TRBV27
CDR3: ASSQDWSRGYNEQF; V: TRBV4-3
CDR3: SASHQPQH; V: TRBV20-1
CDR3: ASSRAGSPLH; V: TRBV12-3/TRBV12-4
CDR3: ASKAGSSSYEQY; V: TRBV2
CDR3: ASSQPSSGGGTDTQY; V: TRBV4-2
CDR3: ASSYRDSRETQY; V: TRBV6-5
CDR3: SVRTGGADTQY; V: TRBV29-1
CDR3: ASSAGYGQSGNTIY; V: TRBV2
CDR3: ASSPGQTNEKLF; V: TRBV18
CDR3: ASSIPRGGRGADNEQF; V: TRBV19
CDR3: ASSKQGAHGYT; V: TRBV6-5
CDR3: ASSLGALGGYT; V: TRBV13
CDR3: ASSRDRTGGYEQY; V: TRBV5-5
CDR3: ASSSDNRGRPTDTQY; V: TRBV7-2
CDR3: ASSLEMGGGNTEAF; V: TRBV2
CDR3: ASSYSLGSNGYT; V: TRBV6-5
CDR3: ASSEPGTGGLSP; V: TRBV10-2
CDR3: ASSYAAGGNQPQH; V: TRBV28
CDR3: ASRFRQGASGTDTQY; V: TRBV3-1/TRBV3-2
CDR3: ASRVDSKVSPLH; V: TRBV6-6
CDR3: ASSPSTGEKTEAF; V: TRBV2
CDR3: ATSGAGGTDTQY; V: TRBV24-1